These T cell receptor beta chains were read from a single sample in a study of T cells in Graves' hyperthyroidism and ophthalmopathy. One entry per CDR3 protein, called by TCRdb with MiXCR from the multiplex PCR reads. The table includes around 570,000 distinct CDR3 sequences, 20% detected once. What was sequenced was blood. These TCRs come from a man aged 40-49 years with Graves' ophthalmopathy. CDR3s include the opening cysteine and the closing phenylalanine or tryptophan. A D gene is named only where the DNA matches it firmly. Size tells how often a clone was seen (once, few, many) or the class of an expanded clone, and some rows leave it out.

V gene	clone size	J gene	D gene	CDR3 DNA	CDR3 protein
TRBV6-1	few	TRBJ1-2	NA	TGTGCCCAGGGCCTCGGGGATGGCTACACCTTC	CAQGLGDGYTF
TRBV27	NA	TRBJ2-5	NA	TGTGCCAGCAGTTTGTCCGCCGGAGCAGTGGAGACCCAGTACTTC	CASSLSAGAVETQYF
TRBV4-1	NA	TRBJ1-2	NA	TGCGCCAGCAGCCAACGGACGCGCTATGGCTACACCTTC	CASSQRTRYGYTF
TRBV7-2	NA	TRBJ2-3	NA	TGTGCCAGCAGCTTAAACCAGGAAGATACGCAGTATTTT	CASSLNQEDTQYF
TRBV5-1	few	TRBJ2-1	TRBD2	TGCGCCAGCAGCTCTAGCGGGGCTCGCTATGAGCAGTTCTTC	CASSSSGARYEQFF
TRBV5-1	many	TRBJ2-3	TRBD2	TGCGCCAGCAGCCCCCAAGCGGGAGGGCTAGATACGCAGTATTTT	CASSPQAGGLDTQYF
TRBV7-8	few	TRBJ2-7	TRBD2	TGTGCCAGCAGCCTACCAAGGACTAGCGCGGTTCCTCGGCAGTACTTC	CASSLPRTSAVPRQYF
TRBV28	NA	TRBJ2-3	TRBD2	TGTGCCAGCAAACTAGCGGGAAAGGGTACGCAGTATTTT	CASKLAGKGTQYF
TRBV29-1	NA	TRBJ1-4	NA	TGCAGCGTTCGCCAGGATAATGAAAAACTGTTTTTT	CSVRQDNEKLFF
TRBV7-8	many	TRBJ2-7	TRBD1	TGTGCCAGCAGCTTAGCGCCGGGACAGGGCTACGAGCAGTACTTC	CASSLAPGQGYEQYF
TRBV24-1	NA	TRBJ2-1	NA	TGTGCCACCAGGCCCGGGACTGGGGAGTACAATGAGCAGTTCTTC	CATRPGTGEYNEQFF
TRBV5-1	many	TRBJ2-1	TRBD2	TGCGCCAGTCGGACTAGCGGAGACAATGAGCAGTTCTTC	CASRTSGDNEQFF
TRBV12-3/TRBV12-4	NA	TRBJ2-1	TRBD2	TGTGCCAGCAGGGCACCGGGACTAGCGGGAGTAAATGAGCAGTTCTTC	CASRAPGLAGVNEQFF
TRBV20-1	NA	TRBJ2-1	TRBD2	TGCAGTGCTAGAGGGACTAGCGGATCCAATGAGCAGTTCTTC	CSARGTSGSNEQFF
TRBV28	NA	TRBJ2-2	NA	TGTGCCAGCAGTTTAGTAGGACTACCAAACACCGGGGAGCTGTTTTTT	CASSLVGLPNTGELFF
TRBV5-1	many	TRBJ2-7	NA	TGCGCCAGCAGAGGGCAGGGCGAGCAGTACTTC	CASRGQGEQYF
TRBV6-2/TRBV6-3	NA	TRBJ1-4	NA	TGTGCCAGCAGTTACTCGAAAGGGAGTGGAGAAAAACTGTTTTTT	CASSYSKGSGEKLFF
TRBV3-1	many	TRBJ1-4	NA	TGTGCCAGCAGCCAGGGGGCGCTTGATGAAAAACTGTTTTTT	CASSQGALDEKLFF
TRBV29-1	few	TRBJ2-1	TRBD1	TGCAGCGTGGGGAAGACAGGGGTCGGCGAGCAGTTCTTC	CSVGKTGVGEQFF
TRBV2	NA	TRBJ1-5	NA	TGTGCCAGCACCCTATCGAGCAATCAGCCCCAGCATTTT	CASTLSSNQPQHF
TRBV5-6	NA	TRBJ2-5	TRBD1	TGTGCCAGCACCAGGGACAGGGCAGAGACCCAGTACTTC	CASTRDRAETQYF
TRBV28	many	TRBJ2-1	TRBD2	TGTGCCAGCCTCACGGCTAGCGGGAGGAAATACAATGAGCAGTTCTTC	CASLTASGRKYNEQFF
TRBV3-1	few	TRBJ2-1	TRBD2	TGTGCCAGCAGCCACCCGGGACTAGCGGGAGACAATGAGCAGTTCTTC	CASSHPGLAGDNEQFF
TRBV6-1	NA	TRBJ2-3	NA	TGTGCCAGCAGGGCCGACCTCGGGGGGCCAGATACGCAGTATTTT	CASRADLGGPDTQYF
TRBV27	many	TRBJ2-7	NA	TGTGCCAGCAGTCACCCGGGGGCCGACGAGCAGTACTTC	CASSHPGADEQYF
TRBV2	many	TRBJ2-3	TRBD2	TGTGCCAGCAGTGAGGGGGGGAGGGGCACAGATACGCAGTATTTT	CASSEGGRGTDTQYF
TRBV20-1	many	TRBJ2-3	TRBD2	TGCAGTGCTAGACTAGCGGGGGCCACAGATACGCAGTATTTT	CSARLAGATDTQYF
TRBV28	many	TRBJ2-5	NA	TGTGCCAGCAGTTTACCCCAGGAGGGCTGGGAGACCCAGTACTTC	CASSLPQEGWETQYF
TRBV30	many	TRBJ1-1	NA	TGTGCCTGGAGTCTCCAGCGCCACACTGAAGCTTTCTTT	CAWSLQRHTEAFF
TRBV20-1	NA	TRBJ1-4	NA	TGCCCCGGCCCAACAGGTGGGACAAGGCGTAATGAAAAACTGTTTTTT	CPGPTGGTRRNEKLFF
TRBV28	many	TRBJ2-5	NA	TGTGCCAGCCACGACCCCACCGGGACCCAGTACTTC	CASHDPTGTQYF
TRBV7-2	few	TRBJ2-3	TRBD2	TGTGCCAGCAGCGAATCTAGCGGGAGTTCAGATACGCAGTATTTT	CASSESSGSSDTQYF
TRBV5-1	many	TRBJ1-5	NA	TGCGCCAGCAGCTCCGGACACAATCAGCCCCAGCATTTT	CASSSGHNQPQHF
TRBV20-1	few	TRBJ2-1	NA	TGCAGTGCCCCCTCAGGTGCGGGAAGCTTCAATGAGCAGTTCTTC	CSAPSGAGSFNEQFF
TRBV18	many	TRBJ1-1	NA	TGTGCCAGCTCACCAACCTCCATGAACACTGAAGCTTTCTTT	CASSPTSMNTEAFF
TRBV28	many	TRBJ2-5	NA	TGTGCCAGCAGTTTAACAGGGACTCAAGAGACCCAGTACTTC	CASSLTGTQETQYF
TRBV5-1	NA	TRBJ2-3	NA	TGCGCCAGCAGCTTGTTACAGACAGATACGCAGTATTTT	CASSLLQTDTQYF
TRBV19	NA	TRBJ1-5	NA	TGTGCCAGTAGAAAGGGTGAGAGGAGTTATAGCAATCAGCCCCAGCATTTT	CASRKGERSYSNQPQHF
TRBV20-1	many	TRBJ2-5	NA	TGCAGTGCACCTCCCCCCGGATCCCTTGGGGAGACCCAGTACTTC	CSAPPPGSLGETQYF
TRBV7-3	few	TRBJ2-3	TRBD1	TGTGCCAGCAGCTCAGGGACAGGGCAAATCACAGATACGCAGTATTTT	CASSSGTGQITDTQYF
TRBV9	NA	TRBJ2-2	NA	TGTGCCAGCAGCGTTAATCCCCAACGGGGGACCGGGGAGCTGTTTTTT	CASSVNPQRGTGELFF
TRBV20-1	few	TRBJ1-1	NA	TGCAGTGCTAGTAGGCAGGGCACTGAAGCTTTCTTT	CSASRQGTEAFF
TRBV20-1	few	TRBJ2-5	TRBD2	TGCAGCGTTGCTAGCGGGAAGGAGACCCAGTACTTC	CSVASGKETQYF
TRBV29-1	few	TRBJ2-1	NA	TGCAGCGTTGAAGATCTGCGGAGAGCCTACAATGAGCAGTTCTTC	CSVEDLRRAYNEQFF
TRBV6-1	NA	TRBJ2-7	NA	TGTGCCACCCTGGCGCCCCCCTACGAGCAGTACTTC	CATLAPPYEQYF
TRBV5-1	NA	TRBJ2-3	TRBD2	TGCGCCAGCAGCTTATCCGGGACTAGCGGAGATACGCAGTATTTT	CASSLSGTSGDTQYF
TRBV2	few	TRBJ2-7	NA	TGTGCCAGCGATGATTTCTCCTACGAGCAGTACTTC	CASDDFSYEQYF
TRBV12-3/TRBV12-4	many	TRBJ1-1	NA	TGTGCCAGCAGTCGCCGAGATGCGAACACTGAAGCTTTCTTT	CASSRRDANTEAFF